Sequencing of this TCR beta chain was carried out in a study of CD8+ T cells in alopecia areata. On this clone: Its cognate antigen is unknown.

Study conclusions and caveats: In scalp and blood, many expanded lesional clones persisted during tofacitinib. Mice showed TCR sharing more clearly than patients did, possibly owing to HLA.

Extracted from the samples, RNA was reverse transcribed into cDNA to serve as the sequencing template. The assay was immunoSEQ multiplex PCR, and TCRdb's table has in-frame clones only and misses some. In the table there are approximately 200,000 clones, around 56% of which are singletons. V shed 5 bases, J shed 4 bases, and the junction held 8 bases outside the gene matches. Germline values: CDR1 SGHAT, CDR2 FQDESV (reference sequence). This CDR3 comprises 15 residues. Specified treatment: oral pan-JAK inhibitor, 5-10 mg twice daily. As part of sample collection, lesional scalp punch biopsies and peripheral blood were taken from alopecia areata patients. Investigators sorted PBMCs to obtain both CD4+ and CD8+ T cells.

The chain employs TRBV11-1 and TRBJ1-1; 9 nucleotides match TRBD1. This sequence was found in a human donor with alopecia areata. The input for sequencing was CD4+ T cells sorted from blood, taken at week 4, from a patient treated with tofacitinib. In nucleotides, the CDR3 is TGTGCCAGCAGCCTTACTAGACAGGGGGGCACTGAAGCTTTCTTT. It encodes CASSLTRQGGTEAFF.